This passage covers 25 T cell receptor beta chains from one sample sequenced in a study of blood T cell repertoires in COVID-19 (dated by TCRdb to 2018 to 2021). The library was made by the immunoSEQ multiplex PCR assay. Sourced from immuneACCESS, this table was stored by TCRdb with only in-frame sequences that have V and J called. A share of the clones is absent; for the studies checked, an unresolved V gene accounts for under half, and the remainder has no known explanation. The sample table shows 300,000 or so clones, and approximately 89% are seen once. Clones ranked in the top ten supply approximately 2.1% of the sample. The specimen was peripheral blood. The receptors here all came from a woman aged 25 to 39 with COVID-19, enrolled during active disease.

The CDR3 sequence is CASSLLGNSPLHF. The CDR3 DNA is TGTGCCAGCAGTTTATTGGGCAATTCACCCCTCCACTTT. The chain has TRBV27 and TRBJ1-6; D uncertain. The CDR3 extends over 13 amino acids. The V end was cut by 1 base, the J end by 7 bases, with 5 bases between. CDR1 MNHEY and CDR2 SMNVEV come from the germline V gene (reference sequence).

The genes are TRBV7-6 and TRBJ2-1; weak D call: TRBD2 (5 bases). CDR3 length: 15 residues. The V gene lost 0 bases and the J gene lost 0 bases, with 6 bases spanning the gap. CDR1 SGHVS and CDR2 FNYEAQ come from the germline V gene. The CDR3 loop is CASSLAGASYNEQFF. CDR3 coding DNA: TGTGCCAGCAGCTTAGCGGGAGCCTCCTACAATGAGCAGTTCTTC.

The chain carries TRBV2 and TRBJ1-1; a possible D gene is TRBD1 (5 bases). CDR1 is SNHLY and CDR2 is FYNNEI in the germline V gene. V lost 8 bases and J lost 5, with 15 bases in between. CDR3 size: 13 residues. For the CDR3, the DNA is TGTGCCAGCCTGACAGCTGGGAGGACTGAAGCTTTCTTT. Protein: CASLTAGRTEAFF.

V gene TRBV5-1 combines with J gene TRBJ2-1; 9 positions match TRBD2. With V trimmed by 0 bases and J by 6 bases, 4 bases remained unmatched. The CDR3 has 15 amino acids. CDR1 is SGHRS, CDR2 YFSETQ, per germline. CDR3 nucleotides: TGCGCCAGCAGCTTGGCCGCTAGCGGGGCCAATGAGCAGTTCTTC. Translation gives CASSLAASGANEQFF.

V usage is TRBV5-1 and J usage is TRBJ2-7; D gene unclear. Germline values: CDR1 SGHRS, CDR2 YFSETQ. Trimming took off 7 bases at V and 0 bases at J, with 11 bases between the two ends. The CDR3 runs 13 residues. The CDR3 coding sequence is TGCGCCAGCTCGGTAGCTATCTCCTACGAGCAGTACTTC. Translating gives CASSVAISYEQYF.

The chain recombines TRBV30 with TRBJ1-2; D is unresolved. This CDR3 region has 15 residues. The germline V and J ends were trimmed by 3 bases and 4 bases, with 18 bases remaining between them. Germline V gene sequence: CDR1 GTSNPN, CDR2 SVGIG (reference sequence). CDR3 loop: CAWRDPGSKGYGYTF. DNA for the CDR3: TGTGCCTGGAGGGATCCGGGGTCAAAGGGCTATGGCTACACCTTC.

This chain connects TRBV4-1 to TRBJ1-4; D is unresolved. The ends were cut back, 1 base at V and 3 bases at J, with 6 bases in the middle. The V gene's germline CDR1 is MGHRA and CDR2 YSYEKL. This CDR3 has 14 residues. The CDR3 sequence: CASSQATANEKLFF. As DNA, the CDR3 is TGCGCCAGCAGCCAAGCAACAGCTAATGAAAAACTGTTTTTT.

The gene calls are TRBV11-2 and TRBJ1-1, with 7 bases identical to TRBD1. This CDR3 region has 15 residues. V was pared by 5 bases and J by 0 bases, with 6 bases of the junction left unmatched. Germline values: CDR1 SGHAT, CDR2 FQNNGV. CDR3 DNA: TGTGCCAGCAGCACCCGGACAGGTATGAACACTGAAGCTTTCTTT. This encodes CASSTRTGMNTEAFF.

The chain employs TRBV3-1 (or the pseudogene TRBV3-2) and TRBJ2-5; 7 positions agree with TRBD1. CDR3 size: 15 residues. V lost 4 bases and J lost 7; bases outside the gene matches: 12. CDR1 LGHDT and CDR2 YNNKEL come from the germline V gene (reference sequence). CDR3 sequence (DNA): TGTGCCAGCAGCCCGTCGGCAAACAGGGGTTTGACCCAGTACTTC. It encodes CASSPSANRGLTQYF.

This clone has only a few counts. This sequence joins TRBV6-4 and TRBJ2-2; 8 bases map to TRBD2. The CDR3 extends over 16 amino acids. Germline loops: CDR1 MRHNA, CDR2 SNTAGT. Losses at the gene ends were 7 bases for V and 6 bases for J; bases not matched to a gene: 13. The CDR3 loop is CASTQRAGEGSGELFF. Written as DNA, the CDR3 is TGTGCCAGCACCCAAAGAGCGGGAGAGGGGTCCGGGGAGCTGTTTTTT.

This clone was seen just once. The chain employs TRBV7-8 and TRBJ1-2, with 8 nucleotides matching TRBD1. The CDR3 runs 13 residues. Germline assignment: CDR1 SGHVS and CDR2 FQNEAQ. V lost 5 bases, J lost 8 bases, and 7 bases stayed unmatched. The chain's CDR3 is CASSHEQGGGYTF. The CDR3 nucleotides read TGTGCCAGCAGCCACGAACAGGGGGGAGGCTACACCTTC. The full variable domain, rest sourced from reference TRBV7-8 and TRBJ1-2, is GAGVSQSPRYKVAKRGQDVALRCDPISGHVSLFWYQQALGQGPEFLTYFQNEAQLDKSGLPSDRFFAERPEGSVSTLKIQRTQQEDSAVYLCASSHEQGGGYTFGSGTRLTVV.

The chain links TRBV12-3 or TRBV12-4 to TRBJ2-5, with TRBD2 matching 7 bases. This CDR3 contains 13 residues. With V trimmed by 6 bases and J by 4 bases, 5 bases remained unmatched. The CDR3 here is CASSLGEGETQYF. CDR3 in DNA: TGTGCCAGCAGCCTAGGGGAGGGAGAGACCCAGTACTTC.

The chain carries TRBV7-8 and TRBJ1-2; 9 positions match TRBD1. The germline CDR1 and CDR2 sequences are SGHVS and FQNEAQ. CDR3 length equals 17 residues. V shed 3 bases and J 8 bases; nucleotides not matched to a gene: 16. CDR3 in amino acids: CASSFYFSQGASAGYTF. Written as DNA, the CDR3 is TGTGCCAGCAGCTTCTACTTTTCACAGGGGGCGTCGGCCGGCTACACCTTC. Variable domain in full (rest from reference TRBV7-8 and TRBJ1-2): GAGVSQSPRYKVAKRGQDVALRCDPISGHVSLFWYQQALGQGPEFLTYFQNEAQLDKSGLPSDRFFAERPEGSVSTLKIQRTQQEDSAVYLCASSFYFSQGASAGYTFGSGTRLTVV.

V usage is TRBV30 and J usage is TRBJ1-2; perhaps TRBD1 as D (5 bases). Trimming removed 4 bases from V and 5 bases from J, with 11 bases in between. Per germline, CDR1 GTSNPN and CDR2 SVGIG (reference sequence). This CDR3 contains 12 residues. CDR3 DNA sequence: TGTGCCTGGAAAGGGGTTGGATATGGCTACACCTTC. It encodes CAWKGVGYGYTF.

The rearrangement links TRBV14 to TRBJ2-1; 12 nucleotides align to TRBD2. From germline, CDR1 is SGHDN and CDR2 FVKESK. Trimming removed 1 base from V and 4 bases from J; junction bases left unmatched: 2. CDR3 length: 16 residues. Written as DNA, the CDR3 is TGTGCCAGCAGCCAAGGGACTAGCGGGGCATACAATGAGCAGTTCTTC. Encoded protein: CASSQGTSGAYNEQFF.

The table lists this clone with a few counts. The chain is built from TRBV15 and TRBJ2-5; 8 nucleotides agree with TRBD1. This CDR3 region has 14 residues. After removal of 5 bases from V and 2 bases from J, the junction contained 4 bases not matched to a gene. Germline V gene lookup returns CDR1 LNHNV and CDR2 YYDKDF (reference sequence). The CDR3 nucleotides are TGTGCCACCAGCGTCCAGGGGGCTCAAGAGACCCAGTACTTC. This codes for CATSVQGAQETQYF.

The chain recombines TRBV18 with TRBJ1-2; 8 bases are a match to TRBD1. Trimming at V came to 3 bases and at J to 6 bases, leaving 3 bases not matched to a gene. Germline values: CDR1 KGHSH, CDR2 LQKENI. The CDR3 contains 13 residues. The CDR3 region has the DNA TGTGCCAGCTCACCCTTGGGACAGGATGGCTACACCTTC. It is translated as CASSPLGQDGYTF. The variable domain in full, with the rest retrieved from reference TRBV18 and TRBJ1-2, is NAGVMQNPRHLVRRRGQEARLRCSPMKGHSHVYWYRQLPEEGLKFMVYLQKENIIDESGMPKERFSAEFPKEGPSILRIQQVVRGDSAAYFCASSPLGQDGYTFGSGTRLTVV.

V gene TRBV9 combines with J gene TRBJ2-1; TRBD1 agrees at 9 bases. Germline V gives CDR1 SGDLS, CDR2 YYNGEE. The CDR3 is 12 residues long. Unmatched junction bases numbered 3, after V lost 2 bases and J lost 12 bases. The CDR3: CASSVTGGGQFF. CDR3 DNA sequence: TGTGCCAGCAGCGTGACAGGGGGAGGGCAGTTCTTC.

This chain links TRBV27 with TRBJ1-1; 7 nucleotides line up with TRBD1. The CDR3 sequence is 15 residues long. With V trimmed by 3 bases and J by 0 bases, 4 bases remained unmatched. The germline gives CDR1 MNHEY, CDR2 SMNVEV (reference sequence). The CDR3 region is CASSLRQGMNTEAFF. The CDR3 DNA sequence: TGTGCCAGCAGTTTGCGACAGGGCATGAACACTGAAGCTTTCTTT.

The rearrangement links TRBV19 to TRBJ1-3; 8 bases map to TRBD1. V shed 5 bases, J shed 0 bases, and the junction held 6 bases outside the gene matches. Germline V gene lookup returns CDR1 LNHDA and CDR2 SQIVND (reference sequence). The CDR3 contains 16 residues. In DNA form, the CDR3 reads TGTGCCAGTAGTCTACGACAGGGGTCCTCTGGAAACACCATATATTTT. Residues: CASSLRQGSSGNTIYF.

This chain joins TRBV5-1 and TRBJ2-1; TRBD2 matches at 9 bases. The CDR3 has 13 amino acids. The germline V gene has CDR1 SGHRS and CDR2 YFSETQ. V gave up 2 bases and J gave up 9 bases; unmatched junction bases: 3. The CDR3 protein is CASSFLAGSEQFF. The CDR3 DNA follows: TGCGCCAGCAGCTTCCTAGCGGGAAGTGAGCAGTTCTTC.

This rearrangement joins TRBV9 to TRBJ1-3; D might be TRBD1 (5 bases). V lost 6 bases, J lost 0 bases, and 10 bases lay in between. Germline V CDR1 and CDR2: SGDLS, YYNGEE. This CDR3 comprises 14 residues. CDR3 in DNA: TGTGCCAGCACCGAAACAGGCTCTGGAAACACCATATATTTT. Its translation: CASTETGSGNTIYF.

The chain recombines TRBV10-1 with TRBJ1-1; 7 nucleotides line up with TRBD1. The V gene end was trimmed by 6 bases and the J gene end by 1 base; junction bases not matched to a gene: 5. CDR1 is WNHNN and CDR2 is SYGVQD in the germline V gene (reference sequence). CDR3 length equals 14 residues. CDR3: CASRPGQTNTEAFF. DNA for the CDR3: TGCGCCAGCAGACCGGGACAGACGAACACTGAAGCTTTCTTT.

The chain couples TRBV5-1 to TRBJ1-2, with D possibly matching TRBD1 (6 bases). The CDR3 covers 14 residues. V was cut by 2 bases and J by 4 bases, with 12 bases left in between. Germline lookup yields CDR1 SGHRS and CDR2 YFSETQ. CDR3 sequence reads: CASSLIGQSYGYTF. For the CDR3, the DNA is TGCGCCAGCAGCTTAATTGGACAGAGCTATGGCTACACCTTC. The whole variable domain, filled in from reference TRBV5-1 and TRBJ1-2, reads KAGVTQTPRYLIKTRGQQVTLSCSPISGHRSVSWYQQTPGQGLQFLFEYFSETQRNKGNFPGRFSGRQFSNSRSEMNVSTLELGDSALYLCASSLIGQSYGYTFGSGTRLTVV.

CDR3 loop: CASSPGLAGGGAEQFF. In nucleotides, the CDR3 is TGTGCCAGCAGCCCGGGACTAGCGGGAGGAGGAGCTGAGCAGTTCTTC. The V gene is TRBV13, the J gene TRBJ2-1; 15 nucleotides line up with TRBD2. V lost 5 bases, J lost 9 bases, and 8 bases stayed unmatched. Germline V gives CDR1 PRHDT, CDR2 FYEKMQ (reference sequence). CDR3 length: 16 amino acids.